This T cell receptor beta chain was identified in a study of CD8+ T cells in alopecia areata. Notes on this clone: No antigen is known for it.

Extraction of RNA preceded its reverse transcription into cDNA, which served as the sequencing template. Clones were read by immunoSEQ multiplex PCR, and TCRdb kept only the in-frame ones, dropping some. The table includes 150,000 to 250,000 clones, 58% detected once. Described treatment: oral pan-JAK inhibitor, 5-10 mg twice daily. The study, taken as a whole, reports: While patients received tofacitinib, many expanded lesional clones remained present in scalp and blood.

Germline trimming cut 5 bases from V and 5 bases from J; bases unmatched to any gene: 14. The CDR3 is 15 amino acids. In germline, CDR1 is SQVTM, CDR2 ANQGSEA. The source of this sequence is a human donor with alopecia areata. The sample here was CD4+ T cells sorted from blood, taken at week 24, from a patient treated with tofacitinib. The chain links TRBV29-1 to TRBJ2-5, with 7 bases identical to TRBD1. The DNA for the CDR3 is TGCAGCGTTACGGGCCCGCCAGGGGGTCGGGAGACCCAGTACTTC. This sequence encodes CSVTGPPGGRETQYF. Full variable domain (remainder filled in from reference TRBV29-1 and TRBJ2-5): SAVISQKPSRDICQRGTSLTIQCQVDSQVTMMFWYRQQPGQSLTLIATANQGSEATYESGFVIDKFPISRPNLTFSTLTVSNMSPEDSSIYLCSVTGPPGGRETQYFGPGTRLLVL.